The T cell receptor beta chain under discussion was sequenced for a study of blood T cell repertoires in COVID-19. Whole-study context: The analysed material was cDNA or gDNA that came from T cells, B-cell-depleted T cells, or PBMCs.

Data came from immunoSEQ multiplex PCR; TCRdb stores just in-frame clones and leaves some out. The table lists a few hundred thousand clones, approximately 90% of them singletons, with roughly 1.4% in the top ten. The germline CDR1 and CDR2 sequences are SGHTA and FQGNSA. V gave up 2 bases and J gave up 5 bases, with 12 bases separating them. The CDR3 runs 15 residues. This clone was detected a few times. This receptor was obtained from a young woman who had been exposed to COVID-19. The chain joins TRBV7-2 to TRBJ2-2, with a weak D call TRBD2 (6 bases). The sequenced sample consisted of PBMCs or T cells enriched from blood (not recorded which). CDR3 nucleotides: TGTGCCAGCAGCTTATCGGGACTTGGAACCGGGGAGCTGTTTTTT. Amino acid sequence: CASSLSGLGTGELFF.